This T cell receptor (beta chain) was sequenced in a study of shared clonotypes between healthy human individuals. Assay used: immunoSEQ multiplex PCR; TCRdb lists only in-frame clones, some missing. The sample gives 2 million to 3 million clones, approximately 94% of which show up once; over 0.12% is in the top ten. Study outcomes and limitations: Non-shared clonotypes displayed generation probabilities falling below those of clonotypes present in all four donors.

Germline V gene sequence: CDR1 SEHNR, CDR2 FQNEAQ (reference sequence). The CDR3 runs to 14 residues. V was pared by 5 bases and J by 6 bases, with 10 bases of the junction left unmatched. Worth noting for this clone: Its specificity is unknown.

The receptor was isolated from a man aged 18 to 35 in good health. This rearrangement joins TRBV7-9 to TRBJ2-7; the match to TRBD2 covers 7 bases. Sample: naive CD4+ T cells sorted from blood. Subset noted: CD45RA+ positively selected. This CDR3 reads CASSPRAGVVEQYF. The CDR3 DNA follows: TGTGCCAGCAGCCCGCGGGCGGGAGTGGTCGAGCAGTACTTC.